These 9 T cell receptor beta chains were sequenced from one sample in a study of T cell responses to AZD1222 COVID-19 vaccine. TCRdb's copy holds only in-frame clones and misses some; the assay was immunoSEQ multiplex PCR. Of some 120,000 clones listed, about 93% are singletons. The sample consisted of peripheral blood, taken on day 0 of AZD1222 vaccination. Every receptor here comes from an adult in good health.

This rearrangement joins TRBV6-5 to TRBJ2-7, with TRBD2 matching over 8 bases. The CDR3 has 15 residues. Germline trimming cut 5 bases from V and 6 bases from J; bases unmatched to any gene: 12. CDR1 is MNHEY, CDR2 SVGAGI, per germline. CDR3 DNA: TGTGCCAGCAGTCCCCGTGGTAGCGGGAAAGTCGAGCAGTACTTC. Its translation is CASSPRGSGKVEQYF.

This sequence joins TRBV2 and TRBJ2-1; D unclear. Trimming removed 6 bases at V and 0 bases at J, with 9 bases between. CDR1 and CDR2 from the germline V gene are SNHLY and FYNNEI. The CDR3 extends over 14 amino acids. The CDR3 sequence is CASSPFGSYNEQFF. Written as DNA, the CDR3 is TGTGCCAGCAGCCCGTTTGGCTCCTACAATGAGCAGTTCTTC.

The CDR3 loop is CASSSPGTGGIPEAFF. Written as DNA, the CDR3 is TGTGCCAGCAGTTCCCCCGGGACAGGGGGAATCCCTGAAGCTTTCTTT. J is TRBJ1-1 and V is TRBV27, with 11 positions matching TRBD1. The CDR3 length is 16 residues. Per germline, CDR1 MNHEY and CDR2 SMNVEV (reference sequence). Trimming cost V 4 bases and J 6 bases; bases outside gene matches: 10.

The chain couples TRBV5-1 to TRBJ1-1; D is ambiguous. Germline loops: CDR1 SGHRS, CDR2 YFSETQ. CDR3 length equals 12 residues. Trimming took off 2 bases at V and 0 bases at J, with 2 bases between the two ends. The CDR3 loop reads CASSLLNTEAFF. Written as DNA, the CDR3 is TGCGCCAGCAGCTTACTGAACACTGAAGCTTTCTTT.

The V gene is TRBV24-1, the J gene TRBJ1-2; D is possibly TRBD1 (6 bases). The CDR3 loop spans 13 amino acids. Trimming pared 3 bases from V and 7 bases from J, leaving 11 bases between. CDR1 is KGHDR, CDR2 SFDVKD, per germline. CDR3 bases: TGTGCCACCAGTGATGATCAGGGGTTTGGCTACACCTTC. Amino acid sequence: CATSDDQGFGYTF.

This rearrangement joins TRBV28 to TRBJ1-1; D is unclear. The V gene's germline CDR1 is MDHEN and CDR2 SYDVKM. The CDR3 runs 15 residues. Trimming left V 2 bases short and J 1 base short, with 11 bases between. Here the CDR3 DNA reads TGTGCCAGCAGTTTAGAGTTCGCACAGAACACTGAAGCTTTCTTT. Translation gives CASSLEFAQNTEAFF.

This sequence joins TRBV27 and TRBJ1-5, with D maybe TRBD1 (6 bases). The CDR3 has 14 amino acids. V shed 4 bases and J shed 3 bases, with 10 bases lying between them. Germline V gene lookup returns CDR1 MNHEY and CDR2 SMNVEV (reference sequence). The chain's CDR3 is CASSSGQYNQPQHF. DNA for the CDR3: TGTGCCAGCAGTTCCGGACAGTACAATCAGCCCCAGCATTTT.

The V and J genes are TRBV15 and TRBJ2-7; no reliable D call. This CDR3 region has 17 residues. Germline V gene sequence: CDR1 LNHNV, CDR2 YYDKDF (reference sequence). V lost 1 base and J 0 bases, leaving 16 bases between the germline ends. The CDR3 here is CATSRGRQAHSSYEQYF. The CDR3 DNA reads TGTGCCACCAGCAGAGGACGGCAGGCTCACAGCTCCTACGAGCAGTACTTC.

The chain joins TRBV7-2 to TRBJ2-3, with 13 bases lining up with TRBD2. From germline, CDR1 is SGHTA and CDR2 FQGNSA. CDR3 length: 16 amino acids. The trim removed 3 bases at V and 5 bases at J, leaving 5 bases unmatched. The CDR3 region has the DNA TGTGCCAGCAGCTTGGGGACTAGCGGGGCCGGAGATACGCAGTATTTT. As protein: CASSLGTSGAGDTQYF.